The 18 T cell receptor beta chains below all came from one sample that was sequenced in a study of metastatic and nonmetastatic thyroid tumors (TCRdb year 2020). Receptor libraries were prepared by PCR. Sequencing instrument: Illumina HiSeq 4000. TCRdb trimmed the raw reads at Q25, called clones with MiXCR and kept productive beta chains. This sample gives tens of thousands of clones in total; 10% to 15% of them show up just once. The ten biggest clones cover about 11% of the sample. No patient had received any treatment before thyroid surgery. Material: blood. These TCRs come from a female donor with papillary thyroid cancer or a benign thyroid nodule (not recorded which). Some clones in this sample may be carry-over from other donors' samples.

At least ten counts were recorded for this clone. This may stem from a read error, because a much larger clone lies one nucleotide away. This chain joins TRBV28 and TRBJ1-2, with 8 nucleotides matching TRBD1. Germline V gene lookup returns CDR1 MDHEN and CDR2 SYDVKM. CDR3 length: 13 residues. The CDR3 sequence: CAGSLGTGVGYTF. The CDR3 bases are TGTGCCGGCAGTTTAGGGACAGGTGTGGGCTACACCTTC.

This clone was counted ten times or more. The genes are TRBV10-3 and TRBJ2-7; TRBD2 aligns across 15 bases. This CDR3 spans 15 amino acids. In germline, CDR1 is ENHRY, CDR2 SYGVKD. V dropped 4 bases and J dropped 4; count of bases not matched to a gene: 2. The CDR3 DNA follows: TGTGCCATCAGTGCCGGACTAGCGGGGGGGTACGAGCAGTACTTC. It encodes CAISAGLAGGYEQYF.

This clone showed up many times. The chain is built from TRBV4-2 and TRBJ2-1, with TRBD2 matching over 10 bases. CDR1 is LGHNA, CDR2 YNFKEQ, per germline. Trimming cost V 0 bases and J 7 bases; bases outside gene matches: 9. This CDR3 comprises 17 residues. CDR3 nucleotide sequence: TGTGCCAGCAGCCAAGATTTATCTGCTAGCGGGAGTAATGAGCAGTTCTTC. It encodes CASSQDLSASGSNEQFF.

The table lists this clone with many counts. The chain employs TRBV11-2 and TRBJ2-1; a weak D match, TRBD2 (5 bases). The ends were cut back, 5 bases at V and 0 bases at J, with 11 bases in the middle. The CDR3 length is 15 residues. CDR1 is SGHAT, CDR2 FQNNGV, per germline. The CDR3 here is CASSALVISYNEQFF. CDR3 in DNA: TGTGCCAGCAGCGCACTAGTCATCTCCTACAATGAGCAGTTCTTC. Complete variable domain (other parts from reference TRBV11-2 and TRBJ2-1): EAGVAQSPRYKIIEKRQSVAFWCNPISGHATLYWYQQILGQGPKLLIQFQNNGVVDDSQLPKDRFSAERLKGVDSTLKIQPAKLEDSAVYLCASSALVISYNEQFFGPGTRLTVL.

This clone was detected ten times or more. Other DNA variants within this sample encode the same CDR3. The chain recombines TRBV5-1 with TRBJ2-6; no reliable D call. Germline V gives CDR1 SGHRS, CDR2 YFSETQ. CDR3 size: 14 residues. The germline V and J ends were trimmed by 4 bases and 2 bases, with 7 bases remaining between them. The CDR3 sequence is CASSREAGANVLTF. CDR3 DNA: TGCGCCAGCAGCCGCGAGGCTGGGGCCAACGTCCTGACTTTC.

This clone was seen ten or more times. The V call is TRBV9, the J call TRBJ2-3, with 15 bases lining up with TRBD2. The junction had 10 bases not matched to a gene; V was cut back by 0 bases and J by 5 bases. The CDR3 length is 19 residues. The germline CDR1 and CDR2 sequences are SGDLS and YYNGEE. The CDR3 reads CASSVATGTSGRIQDTQYF. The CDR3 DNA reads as TGTGCCAGCAGCGTAGCTACAGGGACTAGCGGGAGGATTCAAGATACGCAGTATTTT.

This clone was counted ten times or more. Here the CDR3 reads CSVEGSRLNTEAFF. CDR3 DNA: TGCAGCGTTGAAGGGAGCAGGCTGAACACTGAAGCTTTCTTT. The chain joins TRBV29-1 to TRBJ1-1; D not resolved. V lost 1 base to trimming and J lost 0 bases, with 9 bases between them. The CDR3 is made up of 14 amino acids. CDR1 and CDR2 from the germline V gene are SQVTM and ANQGSEA.

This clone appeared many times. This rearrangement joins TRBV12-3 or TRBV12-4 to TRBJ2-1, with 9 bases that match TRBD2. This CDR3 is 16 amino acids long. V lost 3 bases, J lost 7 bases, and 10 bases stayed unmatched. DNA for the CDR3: TGTGCCAGCAGTTTTTTCAGCGGGGGGTTCTGGAATGAGCAGTTCTTC. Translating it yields CASSFFSGGFWNEQFF.

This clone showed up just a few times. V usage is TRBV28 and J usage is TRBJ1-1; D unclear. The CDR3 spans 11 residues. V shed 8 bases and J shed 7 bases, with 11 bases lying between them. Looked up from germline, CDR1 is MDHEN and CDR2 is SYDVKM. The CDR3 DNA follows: TGTGCCAGCGCAAAAGTCGGTGAAGCTTTCTTT. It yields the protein CASAKVGEAFF.

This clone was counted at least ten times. In DNA, the CDR3 is TGTGCCAGCAGTTTCGGACTCCCCGGGGCTGAGCAGTTCTTC. It yields the protein CASSFGLPGAEQFF. This chain uses TRBV12-3 or TRBV12-4 with TRBJ2-1; perhaps D is TRBD1 or TRBD2 (5 bases each). The CDR3 covers 14 residues. V lost 3 bases and J lost 9, with 15 bases in between.

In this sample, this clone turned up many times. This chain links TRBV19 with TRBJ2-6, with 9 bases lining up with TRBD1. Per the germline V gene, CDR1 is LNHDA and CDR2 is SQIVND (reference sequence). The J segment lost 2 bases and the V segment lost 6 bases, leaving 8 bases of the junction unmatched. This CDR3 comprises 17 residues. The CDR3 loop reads CASSPTDRGAGANVLTF. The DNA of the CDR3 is TGTGCCAGTAGCCCCACGGACAGGGGAGCTGGGGCCAACGTCCTGACTTTC.

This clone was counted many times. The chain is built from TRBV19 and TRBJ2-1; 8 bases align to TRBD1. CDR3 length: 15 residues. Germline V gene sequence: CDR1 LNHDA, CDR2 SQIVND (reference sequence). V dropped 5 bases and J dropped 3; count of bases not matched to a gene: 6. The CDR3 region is CASSRQDRVYNEQFF. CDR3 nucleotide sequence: TGTGCCAGTAGTCGACAGGACAGGGTCTACAATGAGCAGTTCTTC.

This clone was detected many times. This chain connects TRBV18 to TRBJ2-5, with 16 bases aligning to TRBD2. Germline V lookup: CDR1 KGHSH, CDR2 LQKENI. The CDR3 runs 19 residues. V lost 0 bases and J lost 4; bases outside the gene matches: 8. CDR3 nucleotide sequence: TGTGCCAGCTCACCACCGAAGATTGGGACTAGCGGGAGGGGAGAGACCCAGTACTTC. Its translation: CASSPPKIGTSGRGETQYF.

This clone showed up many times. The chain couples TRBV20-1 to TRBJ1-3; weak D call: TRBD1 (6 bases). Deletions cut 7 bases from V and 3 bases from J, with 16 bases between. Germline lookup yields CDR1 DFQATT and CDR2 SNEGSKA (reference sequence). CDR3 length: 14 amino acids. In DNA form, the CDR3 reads TGCAGTGGGGTGGGGGGCTCGGGTGGAAACACCATATATTTT. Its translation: CSGVGGSGGNTIYF.

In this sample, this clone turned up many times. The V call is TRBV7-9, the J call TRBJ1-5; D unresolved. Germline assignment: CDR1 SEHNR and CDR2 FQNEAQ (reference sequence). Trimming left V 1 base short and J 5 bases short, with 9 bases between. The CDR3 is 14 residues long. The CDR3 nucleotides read TGTGCCAGCAGCTTAGATGGACGGGATCAGCCCCAGCATTTT. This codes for CASSLDGRDQPQHF.

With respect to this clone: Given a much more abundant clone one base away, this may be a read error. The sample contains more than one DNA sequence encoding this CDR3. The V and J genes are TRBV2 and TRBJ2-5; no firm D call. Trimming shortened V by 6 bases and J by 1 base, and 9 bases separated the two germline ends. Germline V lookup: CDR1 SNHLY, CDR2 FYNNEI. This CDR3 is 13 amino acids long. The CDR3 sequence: CASRPWTQETQYF. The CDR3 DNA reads TGTGCCAGCAGACCATGGACCCAAGAGACCCAGTACTTC.

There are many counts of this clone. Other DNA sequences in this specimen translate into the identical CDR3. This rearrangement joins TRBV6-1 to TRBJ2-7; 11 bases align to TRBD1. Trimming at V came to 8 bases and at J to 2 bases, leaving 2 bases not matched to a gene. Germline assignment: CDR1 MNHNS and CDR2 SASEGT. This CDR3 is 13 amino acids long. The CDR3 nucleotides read TGTGCCAGCCAGGGACAGGGGGCCTACGAGCAGTACTTC. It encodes CASQGQGAYEQYF.

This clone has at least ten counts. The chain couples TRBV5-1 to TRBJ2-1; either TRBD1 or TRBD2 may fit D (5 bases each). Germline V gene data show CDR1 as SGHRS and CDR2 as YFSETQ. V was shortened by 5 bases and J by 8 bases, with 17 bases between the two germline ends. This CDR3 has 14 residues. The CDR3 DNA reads TGCGCCAGCAGGTATCGGGGCAGCGTCGATGAGCAGTTCTTC. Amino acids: CASRYRGSVDEQFF.